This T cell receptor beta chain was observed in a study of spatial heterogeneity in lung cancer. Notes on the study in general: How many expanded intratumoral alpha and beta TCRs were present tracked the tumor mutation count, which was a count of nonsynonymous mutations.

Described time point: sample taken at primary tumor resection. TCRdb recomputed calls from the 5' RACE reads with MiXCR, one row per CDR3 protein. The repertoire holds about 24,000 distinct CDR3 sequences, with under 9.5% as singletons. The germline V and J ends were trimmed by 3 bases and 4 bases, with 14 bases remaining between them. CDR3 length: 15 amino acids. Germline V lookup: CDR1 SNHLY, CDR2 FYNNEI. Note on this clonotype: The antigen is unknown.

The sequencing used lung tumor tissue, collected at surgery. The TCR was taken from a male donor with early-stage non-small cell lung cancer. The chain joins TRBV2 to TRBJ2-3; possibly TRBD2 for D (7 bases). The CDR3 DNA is TGTGCCAGCAGTGAGGGGGGGGCCAAATCAGATACGCAGTATTTT. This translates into CASSEGGAKSDTQYF.